This TCR beta chain came from a study of blood T cell repertoires in COVID-19. The method was immunoSEQ multiplex PCR; TCRdb's version includes in-frame clones alone and lacks a portion of them. The data contain a few hundred thousand clones, 84% of them singletons. Note on this clone: One junction end does not reproduce the germline sequence, and a read error may be involved.

Sequenced material: PBMCs or T cells enriched from blood (not recorded which). The clonotype originates from a man aged 45 to 65 who had recovered from COVID-19.

CDR3 loop: CASSYDRASYTEQFF. CDR3 coding DNA: TGTGCCAGCAGTTACGACAGGGCCTCTTACACTGAGCAGTTCTTC. The rearrangement joins TRBV6-5 to TRBJ2-1; the match to TRBD1 covers 7 bases. The CDR3 runs to 15 residues. Germline CDR1 and CDR2: MNHEY and SVGAGI.